The T cell receptor beta chain under discussion was sequenced for a study of blood T cell repertoires in COVID-19. Study-level background: COVID-19 samples from acute and convalescent phases originated in the United States, Italy and Spain. T cells, B-cell-depleted T cells, or PBMCs provided the cDNA or gDNA that served as material.

As processed by the authors: Cell counts per sample came from amplifying reference gene primers. Assay: immunoSEQ multiplex PCR; the TCRdb copy retains only in-frame clones and omits some. The V and J calls and the clone size are those of that table, but D and trimming were determined from the DNA. This sample carries a few hundred thousand clones, roughly 88% of them seen once, and the ten largest clones take less than 3%. V was clipped by 3 bases and J by 2 bases, with 11 bases between them. The CDR3 runs to 15 residues. Germline V gives CDR1 KGHDR, CDR2 SFDVKD. Sequenced material: peripheral blood. The source of this sequence is a woman in her 30s with active or convalescent COVID-19. V usage is TRBV24-1 and J usage is TRBJ2-3; D is ambiguous. The CDR3: CATSDPSVPTDTQYF. CDR3 coding DNA: TGTGCCACCAGTGATCCCTCAGTCCCCACAGATACGCAGTATTTT.